This is a list of T cell receptor beta chains from one sample in a study of PD-1 blockade in classical Hodgkin lymphoma. Libraries were prepared by immunoSEQ multiplex PCR; TCRdb keeps only in-frame clonotypes and omits some of them. The data contain approximately 59,000 clones, approximately 90% of them singletons. The specimen was peripheral blood mononuclear cells (PBMCs), collected before the second cycle of nivolumab. The receptors come from a human donor with classical Hodgkin lymphoma. CDR3s include the opening cysteine and the closing phenylalanine or tryptophan. A D gene is named only where the DNA matches it firmly. Size is omitted from some rows. Given values are once, few, many or a class for expanded clones.

v_gene	d_gene	abundance	j_gene	CDR3nt	CDR3aa
TRBV6-1	NA	NA	TRBJ2-6	TGTGCCAGCAGTGTGACCTCTGGGGCCAACGTCCTGACTTTC	CASSVTSGANVLTF
TRBV6-5	NA	NA	TRBJ2-2	TGTGCCAGCAGTTACGTTGGGGTTCCGAACACCGGGGAGCTGTTTTTT	CASSYVGVPNTGELFF
TRBV19	NA	NA	TRBJ2-1	TGTGCCAGTAAACCCCTAAGTACTGGAGTTAGTTACAATGAGCAGTTCTTC	CASKPLSTGVSYNEQFF
TRBV7-9	NA	once	TRBJ1-2	TGTGCCAGCAGCTACGCAGGGGCGGTCCATGGCTACACCTTC	CASSYAGAVHGYTF
TRBV6-5	NA	once	TRBJ2-5	TGTGCCAGCAGTCCAAGGGGTCGGGCCCAAGAGACCCAGTACTTC	CASSPRGRAQETQYF
TRBV7-9	TRBD1	NA	TRBJ1-2	TGTGCCAGCAGCTACGGGACAGACTATGGCTACACCTTC	CASSYGTDYGYTF
TRBV4-1	NA	NA	TRBJ2-4	TGCGCCAGCCGTGCACTGGAAGACAAAAACATTCAGTACTTC	CASRALEDKNIQYF
TRBV27	NA	NA	TRBJ2-7	TGTGCCAGCAGTTTATCAAGGGGCACCTCCTACGAGCAGTACTTC	CASSLSRGTSYEQYF
TRBV19	TRBD1	NA	TRBJ1-5	TGTGCCAGTAGTAGAAAGGACAGGATAAGACAGCCCCAGCATTTT	CASSRKDRIRQPQHF
TRBV27	TRBD2	few	TRBJ2-1	TGTGCCAGCAGCCTTAGCGGGATCTACAATGAGCAGTTCTTC	CASSLSGIYNEQFF